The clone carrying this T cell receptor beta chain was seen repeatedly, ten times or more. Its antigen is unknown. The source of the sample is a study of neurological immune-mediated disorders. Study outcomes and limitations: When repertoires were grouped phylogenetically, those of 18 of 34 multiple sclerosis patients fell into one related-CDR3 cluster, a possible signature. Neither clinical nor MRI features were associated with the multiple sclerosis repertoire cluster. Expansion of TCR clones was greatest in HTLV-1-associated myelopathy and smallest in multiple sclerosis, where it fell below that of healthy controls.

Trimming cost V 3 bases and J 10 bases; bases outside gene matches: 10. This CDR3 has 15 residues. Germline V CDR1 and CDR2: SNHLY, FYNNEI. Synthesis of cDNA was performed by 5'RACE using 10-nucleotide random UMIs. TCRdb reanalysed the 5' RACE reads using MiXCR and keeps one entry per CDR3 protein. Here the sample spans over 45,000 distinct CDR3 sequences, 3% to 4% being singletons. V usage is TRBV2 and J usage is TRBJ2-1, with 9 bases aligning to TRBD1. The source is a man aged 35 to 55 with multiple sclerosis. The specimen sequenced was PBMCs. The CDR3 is CASSDRTGVVWEQFF. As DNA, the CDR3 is TGTGCCAGCAGTGACCGGACAGGGGTGGTTTGGGAGCAGTTCTTC.